This entry describes one TCR beta chain. The treatment denotes: preoperative locoregional IRX-2 cytokine immunotherapy. Patients received preoperative, locoregional IRX-2 cytokine immunotherapy in a phase Ib study. TCRdb keeps only in-frame clones here, not all; method: immunoSEQ multiplex PCR. The table records roughly 24,000 clones, 95% of them present only once. V shed 5 bases and J shed 0 bases, with 14 bases lying between them. The V gene's germline CDR1 is MNHEY and CDR2 SMNVEV (reference sequence). The CDR3 covers 17 residues. The sample originates from a study of preoperative IRX-2 immunotherapy in early breast cancer.

The origin of this receptor is a human donor with breast cancer. The chain uses TRBV27 and TRBJ2-6; no reliable D call. Sequenced here: tumor tissue, sampled after IRX-2 immunotherapy. The DNA of the CDR3 is TGTGCCAGCAGTCCAAACCTCGGGTTCTCTGGGGCCAACGTCCTGACTTTC. It yields the protein CASSPNLGFSGANVLTF.